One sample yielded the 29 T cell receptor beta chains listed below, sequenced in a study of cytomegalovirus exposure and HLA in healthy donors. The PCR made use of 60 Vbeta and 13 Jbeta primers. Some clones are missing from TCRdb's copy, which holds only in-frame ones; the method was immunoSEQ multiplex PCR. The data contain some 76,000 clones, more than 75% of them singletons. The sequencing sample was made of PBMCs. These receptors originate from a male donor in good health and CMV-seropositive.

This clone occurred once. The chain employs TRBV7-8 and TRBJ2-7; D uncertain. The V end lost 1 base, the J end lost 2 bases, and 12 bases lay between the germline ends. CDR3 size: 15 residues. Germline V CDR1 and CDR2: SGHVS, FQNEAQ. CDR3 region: CASSLVSDPTYEQYF. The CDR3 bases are TGTGCCAGCAGCTTAGTTTCTGATCCTACCTACGAGCAGTACTTC.

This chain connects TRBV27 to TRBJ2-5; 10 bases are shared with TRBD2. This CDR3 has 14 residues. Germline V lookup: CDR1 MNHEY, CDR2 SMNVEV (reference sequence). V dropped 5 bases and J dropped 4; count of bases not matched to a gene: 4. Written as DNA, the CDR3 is TGTGCCAGCAGTGGACGGACTAGCGGAGAGACCCAGTACTTC. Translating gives CASSGRTSGETQYF.

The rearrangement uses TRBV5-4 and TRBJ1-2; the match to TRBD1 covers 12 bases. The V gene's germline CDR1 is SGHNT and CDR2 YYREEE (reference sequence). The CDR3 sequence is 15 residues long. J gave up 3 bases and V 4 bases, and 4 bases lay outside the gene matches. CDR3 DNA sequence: TGTGCCAGCAGCAGGGGACAGGGGGCCGACTATGGCTACACCTTC. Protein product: CASSRGQGADYGYTF.

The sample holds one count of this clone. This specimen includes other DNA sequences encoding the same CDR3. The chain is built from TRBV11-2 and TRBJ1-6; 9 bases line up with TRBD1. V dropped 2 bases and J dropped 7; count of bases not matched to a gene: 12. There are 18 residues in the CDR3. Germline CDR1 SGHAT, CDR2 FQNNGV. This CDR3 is CASSLRPDRGGRNSPLHF. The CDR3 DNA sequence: TGTGCCAGCAGCTTAAGACCGGACAGGGGTGGGAGGAATTCACCCCTCCACTTT.

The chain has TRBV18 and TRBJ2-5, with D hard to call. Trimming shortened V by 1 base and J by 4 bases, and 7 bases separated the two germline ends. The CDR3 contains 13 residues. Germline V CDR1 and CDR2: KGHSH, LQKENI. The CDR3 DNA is TGTGCCAGCTCACCACTAGGCGGAGAGACCCAGTACTTC. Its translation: CASSPLGGETQYF.

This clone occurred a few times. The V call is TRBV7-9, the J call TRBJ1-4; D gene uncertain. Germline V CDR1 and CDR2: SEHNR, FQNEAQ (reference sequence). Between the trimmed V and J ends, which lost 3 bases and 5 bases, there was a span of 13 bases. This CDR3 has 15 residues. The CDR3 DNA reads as TGTGCCAGCAGCTTTCGCCTGGGAGGCAATGAAAAACTGTTTTTT. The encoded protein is CASSFRLGGNEKLFF.

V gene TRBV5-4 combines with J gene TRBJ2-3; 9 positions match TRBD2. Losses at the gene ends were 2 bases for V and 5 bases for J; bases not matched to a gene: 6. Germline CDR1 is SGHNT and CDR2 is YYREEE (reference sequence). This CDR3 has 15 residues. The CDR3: CASSFGGRAVDTQYF. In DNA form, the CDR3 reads TGTGCCAGCAGCTTTGGCGGGAGGGCCGTAGATACGCAGTATTTT. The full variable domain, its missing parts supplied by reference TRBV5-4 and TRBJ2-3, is ETGVTQSPTHLIKTRGQQVTLRCSSQSGHNTVSWYQQALGQGPQFIFQYYREEENGRGNFPPRFSGLQFPNYSSELNVNALELDDSALYLCASSFGGRAVDTQYFGPGTRLTVL.

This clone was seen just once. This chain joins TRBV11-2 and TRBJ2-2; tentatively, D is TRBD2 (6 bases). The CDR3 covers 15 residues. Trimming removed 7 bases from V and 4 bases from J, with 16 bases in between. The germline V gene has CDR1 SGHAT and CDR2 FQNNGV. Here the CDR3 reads CASTPRGAGTGELFF. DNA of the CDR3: TGTGCCAGCACCCCGCGGGGAGCGGGCACCGGGGAGCTGTTTTTT.

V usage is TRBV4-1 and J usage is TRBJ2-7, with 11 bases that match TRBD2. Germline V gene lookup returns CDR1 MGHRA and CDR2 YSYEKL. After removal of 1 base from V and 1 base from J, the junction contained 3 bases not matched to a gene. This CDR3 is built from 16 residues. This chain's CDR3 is CASSQGTSGYSYEQYF. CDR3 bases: TGCGCCAGCAGCCAAGGGACTAGCGGGTATTCCTACGAGCAGTACTTC.

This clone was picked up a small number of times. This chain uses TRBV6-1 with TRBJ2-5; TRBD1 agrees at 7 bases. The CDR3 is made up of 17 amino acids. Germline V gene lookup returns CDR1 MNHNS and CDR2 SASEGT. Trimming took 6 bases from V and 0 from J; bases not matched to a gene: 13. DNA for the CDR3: TGTGCCAGCAGCGAAAGACGGGGACAGAACCACCAAGAGACCCAGTACTTC. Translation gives CASSERRGQNHQETQYF.

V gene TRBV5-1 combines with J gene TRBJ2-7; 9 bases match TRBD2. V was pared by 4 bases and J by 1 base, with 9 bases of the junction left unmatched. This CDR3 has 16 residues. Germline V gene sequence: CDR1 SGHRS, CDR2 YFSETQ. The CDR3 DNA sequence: TGCGCCAGCAGCACCCAACCTAGCGGGGCGTCCTACGAGCAGTACTTC. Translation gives CASSTQPSGASYEQYF.

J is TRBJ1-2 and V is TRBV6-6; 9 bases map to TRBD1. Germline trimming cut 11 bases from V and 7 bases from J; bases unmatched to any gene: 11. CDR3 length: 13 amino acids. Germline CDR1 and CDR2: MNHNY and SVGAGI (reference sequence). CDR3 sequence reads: CAVKGQGISGYTF. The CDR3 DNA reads TGTGCCGTGAAGGGACAGGGAATCTCTGGCTACACCTTC.

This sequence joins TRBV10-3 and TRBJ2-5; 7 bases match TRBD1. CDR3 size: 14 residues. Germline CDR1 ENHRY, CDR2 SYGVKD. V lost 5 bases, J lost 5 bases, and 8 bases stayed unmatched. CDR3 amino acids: CAISPGQTAETQYF. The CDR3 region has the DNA TGTGCCATCAGTCCGGGACAGACGGCGGAGACCCAGTACTTC.

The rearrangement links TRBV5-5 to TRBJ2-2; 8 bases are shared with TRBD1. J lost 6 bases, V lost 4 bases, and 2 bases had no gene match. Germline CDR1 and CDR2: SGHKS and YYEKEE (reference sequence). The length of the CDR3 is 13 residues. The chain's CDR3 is CASSVQGAGELFF. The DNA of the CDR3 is TGTGCCAGCAGCGTACAGGGGGCCGGGGAGCTGTTTTTT. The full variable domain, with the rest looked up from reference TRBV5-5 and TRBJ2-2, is DAGVTQSPTHLIKTRGQQVTLRCSPISGHKSVSWYQQVLGQGPQFIFQYYEKEERGRGNFPDRFSARQFPNYSSELNVNALLLGDSALYLCASSVQGAGELFFGEGSRLTVL.

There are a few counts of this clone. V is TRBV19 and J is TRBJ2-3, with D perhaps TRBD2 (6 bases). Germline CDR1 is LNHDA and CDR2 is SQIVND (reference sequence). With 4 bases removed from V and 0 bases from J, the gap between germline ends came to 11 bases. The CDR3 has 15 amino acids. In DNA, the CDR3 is TGTGCCAGTAGTACCACCCTAGCGAGCACAGATACGCAGTATTTT. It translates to CASSTTLASTDTQYF.

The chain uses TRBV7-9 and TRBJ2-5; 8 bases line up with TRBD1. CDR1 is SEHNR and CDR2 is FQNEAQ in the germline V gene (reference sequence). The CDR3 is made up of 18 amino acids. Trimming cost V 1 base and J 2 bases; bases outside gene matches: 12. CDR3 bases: TGTGCCAGCAGCTTAGTTTTAGGTCAGGGGGCGTCTCAAGAGACCCAGTACTTC. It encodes CASSLVLGQGASQETQYF.

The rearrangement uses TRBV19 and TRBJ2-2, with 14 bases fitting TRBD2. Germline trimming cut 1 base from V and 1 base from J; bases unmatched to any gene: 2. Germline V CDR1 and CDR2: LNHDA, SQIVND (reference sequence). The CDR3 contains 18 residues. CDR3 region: CASSIGLAGGRNTGELFF. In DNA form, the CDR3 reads TGTGCCAGTAGTATAGGACTAGCGGGGGGGCGGAACACCGGGGAGCTGTTTTTT. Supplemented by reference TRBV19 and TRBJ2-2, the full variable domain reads DGGITQSPKYLFRKEGQNVTLSCEQNLNHDAMYWYRQDPGQGLRLIYYSQIVNDFQKGDIAEGYSVSREKKESFPLTVTSAQKNPTAFYLCASSIGLAGGRNTGELFFGEGSRLTVL.

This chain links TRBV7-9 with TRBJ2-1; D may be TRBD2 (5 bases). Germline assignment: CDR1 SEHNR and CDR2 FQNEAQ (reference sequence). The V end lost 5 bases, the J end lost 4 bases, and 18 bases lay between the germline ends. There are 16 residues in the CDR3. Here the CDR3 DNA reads TGTGCCAGCAGCGTAAGAGGAGGATCCGGATACAATGAGCAGTTCTTC. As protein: CASSVRGGSGYNEQFF.

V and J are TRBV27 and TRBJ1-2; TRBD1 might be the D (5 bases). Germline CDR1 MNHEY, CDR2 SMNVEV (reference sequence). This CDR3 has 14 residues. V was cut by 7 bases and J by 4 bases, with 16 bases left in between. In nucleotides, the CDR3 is TGTGCCAGCACCAACCCCGGGGGGGGCTATGGCTACACCTTC. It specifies CASTNPGGGYGYTF.

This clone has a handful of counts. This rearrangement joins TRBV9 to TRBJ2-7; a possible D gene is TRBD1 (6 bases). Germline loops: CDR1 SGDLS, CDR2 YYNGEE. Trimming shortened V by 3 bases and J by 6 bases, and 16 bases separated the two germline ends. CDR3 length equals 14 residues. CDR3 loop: CASSAENRAFEQYF. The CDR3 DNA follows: TGTGCCAGCAGCGCCGAAAACAGGGCTTTCGAGCAGTACTTC.

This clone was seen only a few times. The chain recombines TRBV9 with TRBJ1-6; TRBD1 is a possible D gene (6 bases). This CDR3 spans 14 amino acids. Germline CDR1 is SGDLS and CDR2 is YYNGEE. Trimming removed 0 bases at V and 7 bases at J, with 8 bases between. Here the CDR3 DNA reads TGTGCCAGCAGCGTAGGTACAGGGAATTCACCCCTCCACTTT. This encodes CASSVGTGNSPLHF.

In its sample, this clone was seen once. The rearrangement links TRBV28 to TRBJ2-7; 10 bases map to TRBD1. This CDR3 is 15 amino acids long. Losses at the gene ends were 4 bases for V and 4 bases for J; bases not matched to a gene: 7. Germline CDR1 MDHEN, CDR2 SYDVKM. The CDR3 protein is CASSSVTGGFYEQYF. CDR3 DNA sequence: TGTGCCAGCAGTTCTGTGACAGGGGGCTTTTACGAGCAGTACTTC.

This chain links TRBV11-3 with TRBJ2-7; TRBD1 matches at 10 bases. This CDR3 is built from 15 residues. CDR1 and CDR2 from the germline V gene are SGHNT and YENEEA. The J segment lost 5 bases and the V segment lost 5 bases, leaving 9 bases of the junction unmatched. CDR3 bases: TGTGCCAGCAGCAACCCGGGACAGGGGTACCACGAGCAGTACTTC. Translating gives CASSNPGQGYHEQYF.

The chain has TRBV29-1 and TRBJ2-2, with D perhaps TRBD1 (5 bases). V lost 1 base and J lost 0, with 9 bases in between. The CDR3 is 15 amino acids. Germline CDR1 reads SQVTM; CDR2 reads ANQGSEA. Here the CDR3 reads CSVEADMSNTGELFF. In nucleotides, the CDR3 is TGCAGCGTTGAAGCGGACATGTCGAACACCGGGGAGCTGTTTTTT.

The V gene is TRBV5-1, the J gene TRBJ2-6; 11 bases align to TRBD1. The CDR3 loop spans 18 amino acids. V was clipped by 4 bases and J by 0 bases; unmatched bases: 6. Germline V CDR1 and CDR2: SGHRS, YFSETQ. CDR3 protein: CASSTGTGGLSGANVLTF. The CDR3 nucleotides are TGCGCCAGCAGCACCGGGACAGGGGGTCTCTCTGGGGCCAACGTCCTGACTTTC.

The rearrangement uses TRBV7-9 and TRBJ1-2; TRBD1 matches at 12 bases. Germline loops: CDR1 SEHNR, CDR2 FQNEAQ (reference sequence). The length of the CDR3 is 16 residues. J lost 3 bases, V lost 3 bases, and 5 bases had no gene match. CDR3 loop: CASSFEGTGGYYGYTF. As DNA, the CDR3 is TGTGCCAGCAGCTTTGAGGGGACAGGGGGCTACTATGGCTACACCTTC.

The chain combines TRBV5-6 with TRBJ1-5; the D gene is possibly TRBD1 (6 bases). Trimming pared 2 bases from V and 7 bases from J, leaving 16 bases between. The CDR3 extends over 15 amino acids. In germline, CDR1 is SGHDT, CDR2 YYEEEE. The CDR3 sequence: CASSFAGTPTQPQHF. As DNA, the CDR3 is TGTGCCAGCAGCTTTGCCGGGACACCGACCCAGCCCCAGCATTTT.

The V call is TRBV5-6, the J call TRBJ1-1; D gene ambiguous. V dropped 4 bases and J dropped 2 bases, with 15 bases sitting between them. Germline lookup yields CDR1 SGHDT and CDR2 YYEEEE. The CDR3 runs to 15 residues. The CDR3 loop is CASSRRENLNTEAFF. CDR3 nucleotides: TGTGCCAGCAGCCGCCGAGAGAACTTAAACACTGAAGCTTTCTTT.

The CDR3 DNA is TGTGCCAGCAGCCAAGAAAGGACAGGGAAAGCTTTCTTT. The encoded protein is CASSQERTGKAFF. This chain links TRBV7-9 with TRBJ1-1; TRBD1 agrees at 8 bases. The CDR3 sequence is 13 residues long. The V gene's germline CDR1 is SEHNR and CDR2 FQNEAQ (reference sequence). With 5 bases clipped from V and 9 bases from J, the junction kept 8 bases outside the gene matches.